The 12 T cell receptor beta chains given below trace back to one sample, sequenced in a study of blood T cell repertoires in COVID-19. This table comes from immunoSEQ multiplex PCR, and its TCRdb copy is limited to in-frame clones, with some not included. In the table there are around 70,000 clones, about 82% of which are singletons. Sequencing input: peripheral blood. The receptors here all came from an older woman with acute or convalescent COVID-19.

V is TRBV9 and J is TRBJ1-5; the match to TRBD1 covers 7 bases. CDR3 size: 14 residues. CDR1 and CDR2 from the germline V gene are SGDLS and YYNGEE. The junction had 5 bases not matched to a gene; V was cut back by 3 bases and J by 5 bases. The CDR3 DNA is TGTGCCAGCAGCGCCCGGGACAGAGATCAGCCCCAGCATTTT. The encoded protein is CASSARDRDQPQHF.

The genes are TRBV2 and TRBJ2-3; possible D gene TRBD2, 6 bases. The length of the CDR3 is 13 residues. Trimming removed 4 bases at V and 4 bases at J, with 9 bases between. Germline loops: CDR1 SNHLY, CDR2 FYNNEI. CDR3 sequence reads: CASSVGTADTQYF. As DNA, the CDR3 is TGTGCCAGCAGTGTAGGGACTGCAGATACGCAGTATTTT. Drawing the rest from reference TRBV2 and TRBJ2-3, the complete variable domain is EPEVTQTPSHQVTQMGQEVILRCVPISNHLYFYWYRQILGQKVEFLVSFYNNEISEKSEIFDDQFSVERPDGSNFTLKIRSTKLEDSAMYFCASSVGTADTQYFGPGTRLTVL.

The CDR3 nucleotides read TGTGCCAGCAGCCAAATGGGGGGAAACACTGAAGCTTTCTTT. It encodes CASSQMGGNTEAFF. This chain links TRBV3-1 (or the pseudogene TRBV3-2) with TRBJ1-1, with D perhaps TRBD1 (5 bases). Trimming removed 2 bases from V and 2 bases from J, with 9 bases in between. Germline-derived CDR1 and CDR2 are LGHDT and YNNKEL (reference sequence). The CDR3 is 14 amino acids.

The V call is TRBV28, the J call TRBJ1-4; D ambiguous. This CDR3 region has 12 residues. V was trimmed by 3 bases and J by 5 bases, leaving 4 bases between them. CDR1 MDHEN and CDR2 SYDVKM come from the germline V gene. The CDR3 DNA sequence: TGTGCCAGCAGTTTCAGGAATGAAAAACTGTTTTTT. Residues: CASSFRNEKLFF.

This sequence joins TRBV19 and TRBJ1-3, with 7 bases matching TRBD1. J gave up 5 bases and V 4 bases, and 2 bases lay outside the gene matches. Germline-derived CDR1 and CDR2 are LNHDA and SQIVND (reference sequence). CDR3 length: 13 amino acids. The CDR3, as DNA: TGTGCCAGTAGTAAAGGGGGCAGAAACACCATATATTTT. Protein: CASSKGGRNTIYF.

The rearrangement joins TRBV28 to TRBJ1-1; tentatively, D is TRBD1 (6 bases). With 3 bases removed from V and 3 bases from J, the gap between germline ends came to 17 bases. CDR3 length equals 16 residues. Germline V CDR1 and CDR2: MDHEN, SYDVKM. As DNA, the CDR3 is TGTGCCAGCAGTTTTGGAATGGGGGCGCGGGACACTGAAGCTTTCTTT. Protein product: CASSFGMGARDTEAFF.

This clone was seen a few times. The CDR3 protein is CASKRTPDQPQHF. The CDR3 DNA reads TGTGCCAGCAAGCGGACGCCTGATCAGCCCCAGCATTTT. This chain joins TRBV2 and TRBJ1-5; no reliable D call. This CDR3 contains 13 residues. Trimming cost V 7 bases and J 5 bases, with 12 bases left between them. Per germline, CDR1 SNHLY and CDR2 FYNNEI.

This chain connects TRBV19 to TRBJ1-3; D ambiguous. CDR1 is LNHDA and CDR2 is SQIVND in the germline V gene (reference sequence). The CDR3 spans 13 residues. The ends were cut back, 1 base at V and 4 bases at J, with 5 bases in the middle. The CDR3: CASSIVVGNTIYF. CDR3 nucleotides: TGTGCCAGTAGTATAGTCGTCGGAAACACCATATATTTT.

CDR3 region: CASRPGQGLDSPLHF. CDR3 DNA: TGTGCCAGCAGGCCTGGACAGGGCCTAGATTCACCCCTCCACTTT. V and J are TRBV7-9 and TRBJ1-6, with 8 bases identical to TRBD1. CDR1 and CDR2 from the germline V gene are SEHNR and FQNEAQ (reference sequence). V dropped 6 bases and J dropped 8; count of bases not matched to a gene: 9. This CDR3 is 15 amino acids long.

This chain uses TRBV3-1 (or the pseudogene TRBV3-2) with TRBJ2-7, with D perhaps matching TRBD2 (5 bases). CDR3 size: 14 residues. V lost 1 base to trimming and J lost 3 bases, with 10 bases between them. CDR1 and CDR2 from the germline V gene are LGHDT and YNNKEL (reference sequence). This chain's CDR3 is CASSQVASSYEQYF. CDR3 DNA sequence: TGTGCCAGCAGCCAAGTTGCTAGCAGCTACGAGCAGTACTTC.

The rearrangement links TRBV5-1 to TRBJ2-2, with a weak D call TRBD2 (6 bases). The CDR3 extends over 15 amino acids. CDR1 and CDR2 (germline): SGHRS, YFSETQ. V was clipped by 4 bases and J by 2 bases, with 12 bases between them. CDR3 sequence reads: CASSAGTFNTGELFF. Written as DNA, the CDR3 is TGCGCCAGCAGCGCCGGGACTTTTAACACCGGGGAGCTGTTTTTT. The variable domain in full, with the rest retrieved from reference TRBV5-1 and TRBJ2-2, is KAGVTQTPRYLIKTRGQQVTLSCSPISGHRSVSWYQQTPGQGLQFLFEYFSETQRNKGNFPGRFSGRQFSNSRSEMNVSTLELGDSALYLCASSAGTFNTGELFFGEGSRLTVL.

V and J are TRBV5-6 and TRBJ1-5, with TRBD1 matching 8 bases. Germline trimming cut 0 bases from V and 5 bases from J; bases unmatched to any gene: 4. From germline, CDR1 is SGHDT and CDR2 YYEEEE. This CDR3 has 15 residues. CDR3 sequence (DNA): TGTGCCAGCAGCTTGGCGGGCAGGGGGCATCAGCCCCAGCATTTT. Protein: CASSLAGRGHQPQHF.